Below are 23 T cell receptor beta chains sequenced from a single sample in a study of cytomegalovirus exposure and HLA in healthy donors. PCR was performed using 60 Vbeta and 13 Jbeta primers. Assay: immunoSEQ multiplex PCR; the TCRdb copy retains only in-frame clones and omits some. The table has 95,000 to 150,000 clones, 80% to 85% seen once; the top ten hold 2.1%. Source material: PBMCs. The origin of the receptors is a man aged 25-45 years in good health and CMV-seronegative.

This rearrangement joins TRBV18 to TRBJ1-4, with a weak D call TRBD1 (5 bases). Germline V gene sequence: CDR1 KGHSH, CDR2 LQKENI. V lost 6 bases, J lost 5 bases, and 13 bases lay in between. The CDR3 sequence is 14 residues long. DNA of the CDR3: TGTGCCAGCTCCTTCCAGGGAACAAATGAAAAACTGTTTTTT. Translated, it gives CASSFQGTNEKLFF.

The V gene is TRBV28, the J gene TRBJ2-4; 9 bases line up with TRBD1. CDR3 length: 19 residues. Trimming took 2 bases from V and 0 from J; bases not matched to a gene: 11. Looked up from germline, CDR1 is MDHEN and CDR2 is SYDVKM. CDR3 sequence (DNA): TGTGCCAGCAGTTTAACAGGGGGCCGTGGAGGGCTAGCCAAAAACATTCAGTACTTC. Translated, it gives CASSLTGGRGGLAKNIQYF.

The chain combines TRBV5-6 with TRBJ1-4, with no clear D. Looked up from germline, CDR1 is SGHDT and CDR2 is YYEEEE. V lost 3 bases and J 8 bases, leaving 14 bases between the germline ends. This CDR3 region has 14 residues. In DNA form, the CDR3 reads TGTGCCAGCAGCTCTCCCAATATCGAGGAAAAACTGTTTTTT. Encoded protein: CASSSPNIEEKLFF.

J is TRBJ2-2 and V is TRBV7-2; D is possibly TRBD1 (6 bases). Trimming cost V 5 bases and J 1 base, with 14 bases left between them. Germline CDR1 reads SGHTA; CDR2 reads FQGNSA. CDR3 size: 16 residues. For the CDR3, the DNA is TGTGCCAGCAGCCGGGACACCCTTTTGAACACCGGGGAGCTGTTTTTT. Translated: CASSRDTLLNTGELFF.

J is TRBJ2-3 and V is TRBV19, with 8 positions matching TRBD2. The germline gives CDR1 LNHDA, CDR2 SQIVND (reference sequence). V shed 1 base, J shed 1 base, and the junction held 10 bases outside the gene matches. The CDR3 is 18 residues long. This CDR3 is CASSIGRVGAGGTDTQYF. The CDR3 region has the DNA TGTGCCAGTAGTATAGGGCGGGTCGGAGCGGGGGGCACAGATACGCAGTATTTT.

The chain employs TRBV6-1 and TRBJ1-5; the D gene is possibly TRBD1 (6 bases). The CDR3 totals 14 residues. The V end lost 7 bases, the J end lost 5 bases, and 15 bases lay between the germline ends. Germline CDR1 is MNHNS and CDR2 is SASEGT. The CDR3 protein is CASNRARIDQPQHF. The CDR3 nucleotides are TGTGCCAGCAACAGGGCCCGAATAGATCAGCCCCAGCATTTT.

V and J are TRBV27 and TRBJ1-4, with 12 bases aligning to TRBD1. V shed 6 bases, J shed 7 bases, and the junction held 6 bases outside the gene matches. Germline V gene data show CDR1 as MNHEY and CDR2 as SMNVEV (reference sequence). The CDR3 loop spans 15 amino acids. CDR3 nucleotides: TGTGCCAGCAGCTGGGGGACAGGGGGCGGTGAAAAACTGTTTTTT. Residues: CASSWGTGGGEKLFF.

The J gene is TRBJ2-5, the V gene TRBV18; D is unresolved. The J call may be in error: the DNA end matches TRBJ2-7 better. Per the germline V gene, CDR1 is KGHSH and CDR2 is LQKENI. This CDR3 region has 13 residues. CDR3 region: CASSPLSSNEQYF. CDR3 nucleotide sequence: TGTGCCAGCTCACCACTTAGTTCCAACGAGCAGTACTTC.

The CDR3 coding sequence is TGTGCCAGCAGTGACGCGGGCTCCGGGGAGCTGTTTTTT. Translated, it gives CASSDAGSGELFF. The rearrangement links TRBV6-4 to TRBJ2-2, with D perhaps matching TRBD2 (5 bases). The CDR3 extends over 13 amino acids. The V gene's germline CDR1 is MRHNA and CDR2 SNTAGT. V was pared by 2 bases and J by 6 bases, with 7 bases between.

The V and J genes are TRBV28 and TRBJ1-3, with 7 bases that match TRBD1. Germline V gene lookup returns CDR1 MDHEN and CDR2 SYDVKM. This CDR3 has 16 residues. Unmatched junction bases numbered 12, after V lost 6 bases and J lost 4 bases. The CDR3 nucleotides read TGTGCCAGCAGCCGGCACAGGGGATCGGGGGGAAACACCATATATTTT. It codes for CASSRHRGSGGNTIYF.

The J gene is TRBJ2-1, the V gene TRBV9; 8 bases line up with TRBD2. The V segment lost 1 base and the J segment 8 bases; nucleotides outside the gene matches: 5. Germline loops: CDR1 SGDLS, CDR2 YYNGEE. CDR3 size: 14 residues. The DNA for the CDR3 is TGTGCCAGCAGCGTACCGGGACTAGGGGATGAGCAGTTCTTC. Amino acid sequence: CASSVPGLGDEQFF.

This clone occurred a few times. The V and J genes are TRBV15 and TRBJ2-5; weak D call: TRBD1 (5 bases). This CDR3 spans 14 amino acids. Trimming took 0 bases from V and 11 from J, leaving 16 bases between them. Germline values: CDR1 LNHNV, CDR2 YYDKDF (reference sequence). The CDR3 sequence is CATSRDPRREVQYF. CDR3 nucleotide sequence: TGTGCCACCAGCAGAGATCCCCGCAGGGAAGTACAGTACTTC.

The rearrangement links TRBV6-1 to TRBJ2-1; 11 nucleotides agree with TRBD2. V shed 1 base and J 9 bases; nucleotides not matched to a gene: 8. The germline V gene has CDR1 MNHNS and CDR2 SASEGT. The CDR3 runs 16 residues. Here the CDR3 DNA reads TGTGCCAGCAGTGAAGTGAGTAGCGGGGGGGCCTTTGAGCAGTTCTTC. Translated: CASSEVSSGGAFEQFF.

This clone was observed a handful of times. The chain carries TRBV5-1 and TRBJ1-1; 11 bases agree with TRBD1. Trimming cost V 5 bases and J 5 bases; bases outside gene matches: 8. This CDR3 comprises 15 residues. Looked up from germline, CDR1 is SGHRS and CDR2 is YFSETQ. The CDR3 loop reads CASRSSGTGGTEAFF. The DNA for the CDR3 is TGCGCCAGCAGATCCTCCGGGACAGGGGGAACTGAAGCTTTCTTT.

The rearrangement uses TRBV6-5 and TRBJ2-5; TRBD1 aligns across 9 bases. V gave up 6 bases and J gave up 4 bases; unmatched junction bases: 9. Germline-derived CDR1 and CDR2 are MNHEY and SVGAGI. This CDR3 region has 15 residues. The CDR3 spells CASSKTGTGPETQYF. The CDR3 DNA reads TGTGCCAGCAGCAAAACCGGGACAGGGCCAGAGACCCAGTACTTC.

The chain's CDR3 is CASMRTGLREQYF. DNA of the CDR3: TGTGCCAGTATGCGGACAGGGCTCCGGGAGCAGTACTTC. The chain carries TRBV19 and TRBJ2-7; 8 nucleotides agree with TRBD1. With 7 bases clipped from V and 7 bases from J, the junction kept 9 bases outside the gene matches. The CDR3 has 13 residues. CDR1 and CDR2 from the germline V gene are LNHDA and SQIVND (reference sequence).

The rearrangement joins TRBV5-1 to TRBJ1-1, with D possibly TRBD1 on 6 matching bases. Germline CDR1 and CDR2: SGHRS and YFSETQ. This CDR3 is 17 amino acids long. V lost 5 bases and J lost 7, with 27 bases in between. The CDR3 reads CASRPLPYRVRMDEAFF. The CDR3 region has the DNA TGCGCCAGCAGACCACTTCCCTACAGGGTGAGGATGGATGAAGCTTTCTTT.

J is TRBJ2-3 and V is TRBV2; D might be TRBD2 (5 bases). Trimming stripped 4 bases from V and 0 bases from J, with 11 bases between. CDR3 length: 15 amino acids. Per germline, CDR1 SNHLY and CDR2 FYNNEI. The DNA of the CDR3 is TGTGCCAGCAGTGGGCGGGTCGGTAGCACAGATACGCAGTATTTT. Translated: CASSGRVGSTDTQYF.

This chain links TRBV30 with TRBJ2-7; 7 bases match TRBD1. The V gene end was trimmed by 2 bases and the J gene end by 0 bases; junction bases not matched to a gene: 16. Germline V gives CDR1 GTSNPN, CDR2 SVGIG (reference sequence). The CDR3 is 18 amino acids. The CDR3 DNA is TGTGCCTGGAGTCCGCCCCCTCACAGGGGTAATAGCTCCTACGAGCAGTACTTC. This sequence encodes CAWSPPPHRGNSSYEQYF.

The chain is built from TRBV5-4 and TRBJ1-2, with TRBD1 matching 12 bases. Trimming removed 4 bases from V and 1 base from J; junction bases left unmatched: 11. The CDR3 covers 18 residues. The germline gives CDR1 SGHNT, CDR2 YYREEE (reference sequence). The CDR3 sequence: CASSPGRDRGRINYGYTF. In nucleotides, the CDR3 is TGTGCCAGCAGCCCTGGCCGGGACAGGGGGCGAATTAACTATGGCTACACCTTC.

V usage is TRBV6-4 and J usage is TRBJ2-3; maybe TRBD2 (5 bases). CDR1 is MRHNA, CDR2 SNTAGT, per germline. The CDR3 consists of 20 residues. Trimming took off 4 bases at V and 0 bases at J, with 26 bases between the two ends. The CDR3: CASSAPVKLSGRSSTDTQYF. The CDR3 DNA reads TGTGCCAGCAGTGCTCCGGTAAAATTGAGCGGACGATCTAGCACAGATACGCAGTATTTT.

This clone was seen more than once but under ten times. This chain connects TRBV28 to TRBJ1-4; 11 positions match TRBD1. This CDR3 has 15 residues. V lost 3 bases, J lost 6 bases, and 3 bases stayed unmatched. Germline assignment: CDR1 MDHEN and CDR2 SYDVKM. The CDR3 here is CASSLAGQGDEKLFF. Written as DNA, the CDR3 is TGTGCCAGCAGTTTGGCGGGACAGGGGGATGAAAAACTGTTTTTT.

The rearrangement uses TRBV11-2 and TRBJ1-1; D uncertain. Germline CDR1 SGHAT, CDR2 FQNNGV. The ends were cut back, 4 bases at V and 5 bases at J, with 20 bases in the middle. The CDR3 is 16 residues long. The CDR3 spells CASSWPRMSLRTEAFF. The DNA of the CDR3 is TGTGCCAGCAGCTGGCCCCGGATGAGTTTGAGGACTGAAGCTTTCTTT.